Described below is a single T cell receptor (beta chain) sequence and its context. In this sample, this clonotype turned up a few times. The specificity of this receptor is unknown. No much larger clone is present one base from it, and per-base qualities are unavailable. Including cysteine and phenylalanine, the CDR3 has 14 amino acids. CDR3 DNA only is kept here, 42 bases in frame from base 1. CDR1 and CDR2 are drawn from the germline V gene: SNHLY, FYNNEI. Clipping removes 7 bases from V and 4 bases from J, with 8 as the unmatched junction base count. Surgical brain or tumor specimens were cryofrozen in liquid nitrogen immediately after resection, and peripheral blood cells were collected concurrently. The sample belongs to a study of glioma-infiltrating T cells (dated by TCRdb to the mid-2010s). In terms of the full investigation: Low-grade gliomas were WHO grade II oligodendrogliomas or astrocytomas, and glioblastomas were WHO grade IV tumors sampled at initial rather than recurrent diagnosis. The paired cohort was made up of three low-grade glioma patients, under ten primary glioblastoma patients and three non-glioma patients who contributed non-neoplastic brain tissue. Before surgery, glioma patients were given dexamethasone for six or fewer days. Each tissue-infiltrating repertoire was compared with the same patient's peripheral blood repertoire to measure divergence between tissue and blood T-cell populations. Glioma tissue, non-neoplastic brain tissue and matched peripheral blood mononuclear cells were used as sources from which TCR alpha- and beta-chain repertoires were sequenced. For blood libraries, the target was roughly 4- to 11-fold sequencing coverage of approximately 1 million peripheral T cells. Points the paper makes about the study in general: Tissue and blood shared very few CDR3 sequences, a result attributed to high CDR3 diversity and limited sampling. Patients with low tissue-blood divergence were marked by a signature set of shared blood CDR3 motifs, and this signature set was depleted in highly divergent patients. Small numbers underpinned the group comparisons: 7 to 9 glioblastoma patients, three low-grade glioma patients and three non-neoplastic patients. VJ-independent divergence between tissue and blood was below expectation in non-neoplastic patients but above expectation in all gliomas, especially low-grade gliomas.

The iRepertoire nested amplicon-rescue multiplex PCR (arm-PCR) platform was used to amplify TCR alpha and beta CDR3 regions from RNA. One-step reverse transcription and amplification used roughly 95-400 ng of tissue mRNA or PBMC total RNA as input. Following bead purification, Illumina adapters were added by a secondary multiplex PCR, and the libraries were gel-purified between 200 and 400 bp. Demultiplexing relied on internal 6-nucleotide barcodes carried by the libraries. The libraries were sequenced on an Illumina MiSeq using 2x220 or 2x250 nucleotide paired-end reads. In the source study's methods: Paired reads were merged using FLASH 1.2.11 and aligned with BWA-MEM to the GRCh37 human genome, and TRA and TRB reads were then extracted. V and J assignment used an IMGT-derived reference of cassette sequences and CDR3 motifs that included pseudogenes. Reads were translated in three frames, and productive CDR3s were defined by a C…FGXG motif without stop codons. Clonotypes were defined as unique combinations of V-J cassette pair and CDR3 amino acid sequence. Filtering of reads was based on Hamming distance, with the threshold set by the sequence error rate of each sample in mapped regions. TCRdb reprocessing: public reads trimmed at Q25 with fastp, clones called with MiXCR, in-frame beta chains kept. Here each entry gathers all rows of one CDR3 protein and keeps the most common genes and DNA. For this entry, the V and J calls and clone size follow TCRdb and not the study's own pipeline. Counted in this sample were 300,000 to 400,000 distinct CDR3 sequences; 41% of them appeared once. In total, the top ten clones hold about 12% of the sample.

The V and J segments used are TRBV2 and TRBJ1-1; 8 bases in the middle match TRBD1. Sequencing was carried out using glioma tissue, nonneoplastic brain tissue, or PBMCs (not recorded which). The receptor's source is a human donor with low-grade glioma or glioblastoma, undergoing nonglioma brain surgery, or in good health (not recorded which). The DNA sequence follows: TGTGCCAGCAATGAGCAGGGGGCCCTCACTGAAGCTTTCTTT. This translates into CASNEQGALTEAFF. With all but the CDR3 taken from the reference TRBV2 and TRBJ1-1 genes, the full variable domain is: EPEVTQTPSHQVTQMGQEVILRCVPISNHLYFYWYRQILGQKVEFLVSFYNNEISEKSEIFDDQFSVERPDGSNFTLKIRSTKLEDSAMYFCASNEQGALTEAFFGQGTRLTVV.